The clone carrying this T cell receptor beta chain has just a few counts. Antigen: not known. The CDR3 runs 13 residues. Germline CDR1 SGHKS, CDR2 YYEKEE (reference sequence). V was clipped by 7 bases and J by 1 base; unmatched bases: 4. MiXCR, applied by TCRdb to the 5' RACE reads, yields one record per CDR3 protein. The sample lists a few hundred thousand distinct CDR3 sequences; about a sixth were seen once. The data were obtained in a study of T-cell memory formation after mild COVID-19. Study information: Clusters were largely donor specific.

Study-level results: Most CD4+ clones that shrank were in CM and EM, while CD8+ ones turned up in EMRA.

This chain joins TRBV5-5 and TRBJ2-5; 7 nucleotides match TRBD2. The sequence was collected from a man younger than 30 who had mild COVID-19 (a few samples of this study predate the infection). Cell type and time point are not known. The sample consisted of PBMCs or a T cell subset sorted from them (not recorded which). The CDR3, as DNA: TGTGCCAGCGGGAGGGGAGCCCAAGAGACCCAGTACTTC. It encodes CASGRGAQETQYF.